The 26 T cell receptor beta chains presented below share a single source sample, sequenced in a study of beta chain features in type 1 diabetes. Whole-study results and caveats: A moderate, significant TCRB CDR3 shortening appeared in type 1 diabetes across four CD4+ subsets.

Their specific antigens are unknown. The study reverse transcribed the entire isolated RNA, so it sequenced expressed TCRB transcripts. Sequencing used immunoSEQ multiplex PCR; TCRdb keeps in-frame clones, though not all of them. The table has 280,000 or so clones, 15% seen once. Specimen: naive CD4+ T cells from blood. Every receptor here comes from a man between 18 and 29 years old with type 1 diabetes.

V usage is TRBV7-9 and J usage is TRBJ2-5, with D tentatively TRBD2 (5 bases). V gave up 5 bases and J gave up 0 bases, with 10 bases separating them. The CDR3 is made up of 14 amino acids. Germline CDR1 is SEHNR and CDR2 is FQNEAQ (reference sequence). The CDR3 here is CASSPSGNQETQYF. The CDR3 nucleotides are TGTGCCAGCAGCCCCAGCGGCAACCAAGAGACCCAGTACTTC.

In its sample, this clone was seen a few times. V usage is TRBV28 and J usage is TRBJ2-3; a possible D gene is TRBD1 (6 bases). The V end lost 9 bases, the J end lost 0 bases, and 13 bases lay between the germline ends. Germline CDR1 reads MDHEN; CDR2 reads SYDVKM. The CDR3 totals 14 residues. In nucleotides, the CDR3 is TGTGCCAGTGGGGACACATCTAGCACAGATACGCAGTATTTT. The encoded protein is CASGDTSSTDTQYF.

The V gene is TRBV9, the J gene TRBJ2-3; TRBD2 aligns across 7 bases. Germline CDR1 is SGDLS and CDR2 is YYNGEE. Trimming at V came to 0 bases and at J to 6 bases, leaving 4 bases not matched to a gene. This CDR3 region has 14 residues. This CDR3 reads CASSVEAGRDTQYF. The CDR3, as DNA: TGTGCCAGCAGCGTAGAAGCGGGAAGGGATACGCAGTATTTT.

The chain joins TRBV7-2 to TRBJ2-1; TRBD1 agrees at 8 bases. Trimming cost V 3 bases and J 5 bases; bases outside gene matches: 3. CDR1 and CDR2 (germline): SGHTA, FQGNSA. CDR3 size: 14 residues. In nucleotides, the CDR3 is TGTGCCAGCAGCTTCACAGGGGGGAACAATGAGCAGTTCTTC. Translation: CASSFTGGNNEQFF.

The chain employs TRBV6-5 and TRBJ2-3; a possible D gene is TRBD2 (6 bases). Germline CDR1 MNHEY, CDR2 SVGAGI. This CDR3 region has 15 residues. V lost 0 bases, J lost 7 bases, and 14 bases lay in between. The CDR3 DNA follows: TGTGCCAGCAGTTACTCGTTTACTAGCTTGCATACGCAGTATTTT. Its translation is CASSYSFTSLHTQYF.

This sequence joins TRBV14 and TRBJ1-1, with a tentative D call TRBD1 (5 bases). The CDR3 extends over 12 amino acids. V was shortened by 6 bases and J by 3 bases, with 8 bases between the two germline ends. Germline V gene data show CDR1 as SGHDN and CDR2 as FVKESK. CDR3 sequence: CASRSTDTEAFF. CDR3 DNA sequence: TGTGCCAGCAGATCGACAGACACTGAAGCTTTCTTT.

J is TRBJ1-6 and V is TRBV14; D gene ambiguous. The V gene lost 1 base and the J gene lost 7 bases, with 5 bases spanning the gap. Germline CDR1 is SGHDN and CDR2 is FVKESK. The CDR3 consists of 13 residues. CDR3: CASSQGRNSPLHF. CDR3 coding DNA: TGTGCCAGCAGCCAAGGGAGAAATTCACCCCTCCACTTT.

This clone was recorded a few times. V gene TRBV10-3 combines with J gene TRBJ2-3; 9 bases fit TRBD2. Germline V gene lookup returns CDR1 ENHRY and CDR2 SYGVKD. J gave up 3 bases and V 4 bases, and 2 bases lay outside the gene matches. CDR3 length: 14 amino acids. Here the CDR3 DNA reads TGTGCCATCAGTGTTCTAGCGGGGACAGATACGCAGTATTTT. It yields the protein CAISVLAGTDTQYF.

The CDR3 DNA is TGTGCCAGCAGTGGGGGAGCCTACAATGAGCAGTTCTTC. Translation gives CASSGGAYNEQFF. The chain couples TRBV2 to TRBJ2-1; the D gene is possibly TRBD2 (5 bases). Per germline, CDR1 SNHLY and CDR2 FYNNEI. Trimming stripped 4 bases from V and 2 bases from J, with 6 bases between. The CDR3 runs 13 residues.

The V and J genes are TRBV10-3 and TRBJ2-3, with 12 positions matching TRBD2. This CDR3 is built from 13 residues. Losses at the gene ends were 9 bases for V and 6 bases for J; bases not matched to a gene: 4. Germline-derived CDR1 and CDR2 are ENHRY and SYGVKD. CDR3 loop: CAIGLAGSDTQYF. Here the CDR3 DNA reads TGTGCCATAGGACTAGCGGGATCGGATACGCAGTATTTT.

This clone came up a few times. The chain recombines TRBV29-1 with TRBJ1-2; D not certain. There are 14 residues in the CDR3. Germline CDR1 and CDR2: SQVTM and ANQGSEA. V dropped 4 bases and J dropped 4 bases, with 16 bases sitting between them. The DNA for the CDR3 is TGCAGCGTTGCGGGCTTTGGCGGGGTCTATGGCTACACCTTC. Translating it yields CSVAGFGGVYGYTF. Full variable domain (missing parts from reference TRBV29-1 and TRBJ1-2): SAVISQKPSRDICQRGTSLTIQCQVDSQVTMMFWYRQQPGQSLTLIATANQGSEATYESGFVIDKFPISRPNLTFSTLTVSNMSPEDSSIYLCSVAGFGGVYGYTFGSGTRLTVV.

This clone was found a few times. This sequence joins TRBV19 and TRBJ1-5, with D unclear. CDR1 and CDR2 (germline): LNHDA, SQIVND (reference sequence). The CDR3 runs to 14 residues. The germline V and J ends were trimmed by 8 bases and 9 bases, with 20 bases remaining between them. The CDR3 region is CASGGRSQSAPQHF. The CDR3 DNA is TGTGCCAGTGGCGGCAGATCGCAGTCTGCGCCCCAGCATTTT.

The chain links TRBV28 to TRBJ1-6, with D possibly matching TRBD1 (5 bases). From germline, CDR1 is MDHEN and CDR2 SYDVKM. This CDR3 region has 17 residues. V was cut by 5 bases and J by 7 bases, with 21 bases left in between. The CDR3 DNA is TGTGCCAGCAGTCTACCCATGGGGCCGGGCGGCAATTCACCCCTCCACTTT. It specifies CASSLPMGPGGNSPLHF. Combining the CDR3 with reference TRBV28 and TRBJ1-6 gives the whole variable domain DVKVTQSSRYLVKRTGEKVFLECVQDMDHENMFWYRQDPGLGLRLIYFSYDVKMKEKGDIPEGYSVSREKKERFSLILESASTNQTSMYLCASSLPMGPGGNSPLHFGNGTRLTVT.

The chain links TRBV5-1 to TRBJ2-7; possibly TRBD1 for D (5 bases). V was clipped by 4 bases and J by 0 bases, with 11 bases between them. Germline-derived CDR1 and CDR2 are SGHRS and YFSETQ. The CDR3 length is 14 residues. The CDR3 protein is CASSQDTYSYEQYF. CDR3 sequence (DNA): TGCGCCAGCAGCCAGGACACCTACTCCTACGAGCAGTACTTC.

This clone was seen a few times. Here the CDR3 reads CAGQTGTGDHEQYF. The CDR3 nucleotides are TGTGCCGGCCAAACCGGGACAGGGGACCACGAGCAGTACTTC. The chain links TRBV5-4 to TRBJ2-7; 10 nucleotides align to TRBD1. Per the germline V gene, CDR1 is SGHNT and CDR2 is YYREEE (reference sequence). V was pared by 10 bases and J by 5 bases, with 12 bases of the junction left unmatched. The CDR3 is made up of 14 amino acids. Based on the CDR3 plus reference TRBV5-4 and TRBJ2-7, the full variable domain is ETGVTQSPTHLIKTRGQQVTLRCSSQSGHNTVSWYQQALGQGPQFIFQYYREEENGRGNFPPRFSGLQFPNYSSELNVNALELDDSALYLCAGQTGTGDHEQYFGPGTRLTVT.

This chain connects TRBV4-3 to TRBJ2-1; 7 bases agree with TRBD1. Per the germline V gene, CDR1 is LGHNA and CDR2 is YSLEER. Unmatched junction bases numbered 13, after V lost 0 bases and J lost 5 bases. The CDR3 contains 18 residues. Here the CDR3 DNA reads TGCGCCAGCAGCCAAGATCTAGCTATGTGGGACAGAAACAATGAGCAGTTCTTC. This encodes CASSQDLAMWDRNNEQFF.

The CDR3 DNA reads as TGTGCCAGCCGGACGACAGCGAACACCGGGGAGCTGTTTTTT. Translated, it gives CASRTTANTGELFF. The V call is TRBV18, the J call TRBJ2-2, with a possible D match to TRBD1 (5 bases). The CDR3 is 14 amino acids. V dropped 8 bases and J dropped 0 bases, with 10 bases sitting between them. CDR1 and CDR2 (germline): KGHSH, LQKENI.

This clone was observed a handful of times. The V call is TRBV7-8, the J call TRBJ2-6; TRBD1 matches 7 bases. The V gene end was trimmed by 10 bases and the J gene end by 2 bases; junction bases not matched to a gene: 8. CDR3 length equals 15 residues. Germline CDR1 and CDR2: SGHVS and FQNEAQ. As DNA, the CDR3 is TGTGCCACGCGACAGGGAACGGCTGGGGCCAACGTCCTGACTTTC. It translates to CATRQGTAGANVLTF.

This clone turned up a few times. The chain couples TRBV5-1 to TRBJ2-1, with 11 positions matching TRBD2. After removal of 0 bases from V and 0 bases from J, the junction contained 2 bases not matched to a gene. The CDR3 totals 17 residues. CDR1 SGHRS and CDR2 YFSETQ come from the germline V gene. The CDR3 sequence is CASSLGLAGSSYNEQFF. The CDR3 region has the DNA TGCGCCAGCAGCTTGGGACTAGCGGGGAGCTCCTACAATGAGCAGTTCTTC.

The chain uses TRBV6-5 and TRBJ1-2, with 8 bases that match TRBD1. The germline CDR1 and CDR2 sequences are MNHEY and SVGAGI. V shed 2 bases, J shed 4 bases, and the junction held 6 bases outside the gene matches. The CDR3 consists of 15 residues. The CDR3 protein is CASSYRDRGTYGYTF. The CDR3 DNA reads as TGTGCCAGCAGTTACCGTGACAGGGGAACCTATGGCTACACCTTC.

This clone was seen more than once but under ten times. The chain employs TRBV5-6 and TRBJ1-5, with D hard to call. This CDR3 region has 15 residues. Germline-derived CDR1 and CDR2 are SGHDT and YYEEEE. V was trimmed by 1 base and J by 4 bases, leaving 12 bases between them. Here the CDR3 DNA reads TGTGCCAGCAGCTTGCCCGGGAGCGAAAATCAGCCCCAGCATTTT. This codes for CASSLPGSENQPQHF.

There are a few counts of this clone. The chain links TRBV2 to TRBJ2-1; 13 bases agree with TRBD2. J gave up 9 bases and V 6 bases, and 8 bases lay outside the gene matches. CDR3 size: 15 residues. Germline values: CDR1 SNHLY, CDR2 FYNNEI. The CDR3 sequence is CASRGGLAGMSEQFF. CDR3 DNA: TGTGCCAGCAGGGGGGGACTAGCGGGAATGAGTGAGCAGTTCTTC.

In this sample, this clone turned up a few times. The gene calls are TRBV2 and TRBJ2-6; D ambiguous. V was trimmed by 4 bases and J by 2 bases, leaving 9 bases between them. The CDR3 loop spans 15 amino acids. Per the germline V gene, CDR1 is SNHLY and CDR2 is FYNNEI. CDR3 DNA sequence: TGTGCCAGCAGTGCTGAGTTGGCTGGGGCCAACGTCCTGACTTTC. Encoded protein: CASSAELAGANVLTF.

In this sample, this clone turned up a few times. This chain connects TRBV30 to TRBJ2-4; 8 bases match TRBD2. This CDR3 has 14 amino acids. V lost 0 bases, J lost 8 bases, and 6 bases stayed unmatched. The V gene's germline CDR1 is GTSNPN and CDR2 SVGIG (reference sequence). The CDR3 DNA reads as TGTGCCTGGAGTGTATCTGTAGCGGGGTACATTCAGTACTTC. Its protein product is CAWSVSVAGYIQYF.

In its sample, this clone was seen a few times. The gene calls are TRBV30 and TRBJ2-3; D may be TRBD2 (6 bases). The germline CDR1 and CDR2 sequences are GTSNPN and SVGIG (reference sequence). There are 15 residues in the CDR3. Deletions cut 4 bases from V and 2 bases from J, with 16 bases between. In nucleotides, the CDR3 is TGTGCCTGGAAGCGGGCCCTTATTCTCACAGATACGCAGTATTTT. This codes for CAWKRALILTDTQYF.

J is TRBJ2-1 and V is TRBV5-1; D remains ambiguous. Trimming cost V 0 bases and J 3 bases, with 10 bases left between them. The CDR3 length is 15 residues. Germline loops: CDR1 SGHRS, CDR2 YFSETQ. CDR3 nucleotides: TGCGCCAGCAGCTTGGCTAGTCCTAACTACAATGAGCAGTTCTTC. Protein: CASSLASPNYNEQFF.